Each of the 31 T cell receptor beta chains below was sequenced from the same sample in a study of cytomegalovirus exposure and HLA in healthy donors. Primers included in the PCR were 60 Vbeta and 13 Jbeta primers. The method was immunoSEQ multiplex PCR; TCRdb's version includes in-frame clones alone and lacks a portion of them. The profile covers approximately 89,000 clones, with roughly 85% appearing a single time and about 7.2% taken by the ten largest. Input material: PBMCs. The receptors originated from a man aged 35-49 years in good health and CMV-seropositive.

CDR3 protein: CASSAHEGGAPLHF. The CDR3 nucleotides read TGTGCCAGCAGCGCGCATGAGGGTGGCGCACCCCTCCACTTT. The genes are TRBV9 and TRBJ1-6; D is ambiguous. Germline V gene sequence: CDR1 SGDLS, CDR2 YYNGEE. The CDR3 contains 14 residues. The ends were cut back, 3 bases at V and 11 bases at J, with 15 bases in the middle.

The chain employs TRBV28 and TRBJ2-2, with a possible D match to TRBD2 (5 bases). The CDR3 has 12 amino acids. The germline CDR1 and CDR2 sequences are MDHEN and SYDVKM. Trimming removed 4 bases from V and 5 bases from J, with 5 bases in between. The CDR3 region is CASSSGTGELFF. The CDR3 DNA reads TGTGCCAGCAGTTCGGGAACCGGGGAGCTGTTTTTT.

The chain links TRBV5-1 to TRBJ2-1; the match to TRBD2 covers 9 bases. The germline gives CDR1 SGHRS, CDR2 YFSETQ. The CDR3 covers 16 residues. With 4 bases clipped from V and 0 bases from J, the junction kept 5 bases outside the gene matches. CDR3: CASSRGGGGSYNEQFF. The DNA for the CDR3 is TGCGCCAGCAGCCGTGGCGGGGGGGGCTCCTACAATGAGCAGTTCTTC.

DNA of the CDR3: TGTGCCAGCAGCCAGGGGAGCACAGATACGCAGTATTTT. Amino acids: CASSQGSTDTQYF. J is TRBJ2-3 and V is TRBV28; the D gene is possibly TRBD1 (6 bases). The CDR3 covers 13 residues. CDR1 and CDR2 (germline): MDHEN, SYDVKM. V lost 6 bases to trimming and J lost 0 bases, with 7 bases between them.

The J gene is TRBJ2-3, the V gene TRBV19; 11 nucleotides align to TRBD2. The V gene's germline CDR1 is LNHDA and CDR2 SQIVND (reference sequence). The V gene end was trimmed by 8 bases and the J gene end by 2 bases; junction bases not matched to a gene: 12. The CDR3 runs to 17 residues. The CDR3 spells CASSLAGGRGATDTQYF. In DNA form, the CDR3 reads TGTGCCAGTTCGCTAGCGGGGGGCCGGGGGGCCACAGATACGCAGTATTTT.

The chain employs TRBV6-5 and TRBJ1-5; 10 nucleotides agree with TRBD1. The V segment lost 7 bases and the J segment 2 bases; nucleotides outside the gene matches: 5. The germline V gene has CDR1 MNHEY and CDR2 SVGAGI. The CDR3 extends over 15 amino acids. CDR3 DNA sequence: TGTGCCAGCAAAGGGGACAGGGGCGGCAATCAGCCCCAGCATTTT. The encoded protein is CASKGDRGGNQPQHF.

The CDR3 DNA sequence: TGTGCCAGCAGCTTATCGGGGGGCTGGGAGACCCAGTACTTC. Protein sequence: CASSLSGGWETQYF. The chain carries TRBV7-2 and TRBJ2-5, with a weak D call TRBD2 (7 bases). From germline, CDR1 is SGHTA and CDR2 FQGNSA. This CDR3 region has 14 residues. Between the trimmed V and J ends, which lost 2 bases and 5 bases, there was a span of 12 bases. The complete variable domain, with remaining parts taken from reference TRBV7-2 and TRBJ2-5, reads GAGVSQSPSNKVTEKGKDVELRCDPISGHTALYWYRQSLGQGLEFLIYFQGNSAPDKSGLPSDRFSAERTGGSVSTLTIQRTQQEDSAVYLCASSLSGGWETQYFGPGTRLLVL.

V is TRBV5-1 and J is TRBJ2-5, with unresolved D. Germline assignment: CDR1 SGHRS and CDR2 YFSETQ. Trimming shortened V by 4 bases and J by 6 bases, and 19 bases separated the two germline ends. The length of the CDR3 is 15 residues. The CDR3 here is CASSPSVGPEQTQYF. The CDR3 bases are TGCGCCAGCAGCCCCTCCGTTGGGCCCGAGCAGACCCAGTACTTC.

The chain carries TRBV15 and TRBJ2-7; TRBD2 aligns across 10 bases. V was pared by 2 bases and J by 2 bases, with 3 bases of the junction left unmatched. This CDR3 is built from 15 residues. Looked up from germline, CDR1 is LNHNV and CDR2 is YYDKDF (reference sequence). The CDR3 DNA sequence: TGTGCCACCAGCAGAAGTAGCGGGGGGCCCTACGAGCAGTACTTC. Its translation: CATSRSSGGPYEQYF. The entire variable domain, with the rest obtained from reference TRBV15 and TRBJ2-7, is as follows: DAMVIQNPRYQVTQFGKPVTLSCSQTLNHNVMYWYQQKSSQAPKLLFHYYDKDFNNEADTPDNFQSRRPNTSFCFLDIRSPGLGDTAMYLCATSRSSGGPYEQYFGPGTRLTVT.

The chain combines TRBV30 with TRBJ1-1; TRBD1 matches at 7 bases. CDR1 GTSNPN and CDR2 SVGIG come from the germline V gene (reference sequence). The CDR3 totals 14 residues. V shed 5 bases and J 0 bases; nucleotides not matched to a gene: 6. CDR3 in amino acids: CAWDRAVMNTEAFF. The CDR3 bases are TGTGCCTGGGACAGGGCCGTCATGAACACTGAAGCTTTCTTT. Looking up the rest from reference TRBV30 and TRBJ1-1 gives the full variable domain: SQTIHQWPATLVQPVGSPLSLECTVEGTSNPNLYWYRQAAGRGLQLLFYSVGIGQISSEVPQNLSASRPQDRQFILSSKKLLLSDSGFYLCAWDRAVMNTEAFFGQGTRLTVV.

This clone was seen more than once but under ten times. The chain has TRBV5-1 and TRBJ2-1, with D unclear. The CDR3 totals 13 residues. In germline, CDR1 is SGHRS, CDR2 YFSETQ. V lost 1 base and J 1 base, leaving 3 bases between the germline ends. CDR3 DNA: TGCGCCAGCAGCTTGCGGTCCTACAATGAGCAGTTCTTC. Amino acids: CASSLRSYNEQFF.

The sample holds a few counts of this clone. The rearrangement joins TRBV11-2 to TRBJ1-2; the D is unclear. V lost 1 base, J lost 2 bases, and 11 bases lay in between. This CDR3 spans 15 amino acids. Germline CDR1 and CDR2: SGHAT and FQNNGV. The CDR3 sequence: CASSLVPQWNYGYTF. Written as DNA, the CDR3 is TGTGCCAGCAGCTTAGTGCCACAGTGGAACTATGGCTACACCTTC.

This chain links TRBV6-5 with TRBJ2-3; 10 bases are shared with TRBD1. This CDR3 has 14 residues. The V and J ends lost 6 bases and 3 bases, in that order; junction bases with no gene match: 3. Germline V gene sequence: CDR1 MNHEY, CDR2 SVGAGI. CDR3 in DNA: TGTGCCAGCAGAGGGACAGGGGAAACAGATACGCAGTATTTT. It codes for CASRGTGETDTQYF.

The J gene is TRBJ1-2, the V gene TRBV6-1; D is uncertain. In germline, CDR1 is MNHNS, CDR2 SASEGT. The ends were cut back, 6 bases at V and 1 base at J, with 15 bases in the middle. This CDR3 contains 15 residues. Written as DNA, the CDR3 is TGTGCCAGCAGAACCCACTCGCAGGATAACTATGGCTACACCTTC. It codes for CASRTHSQDNYGYTF.

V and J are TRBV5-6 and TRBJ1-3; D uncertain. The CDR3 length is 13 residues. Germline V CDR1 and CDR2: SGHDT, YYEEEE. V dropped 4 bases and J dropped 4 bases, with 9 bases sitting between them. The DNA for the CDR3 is TGTGCCAGCAGCGTTGTCTCGGGAAACACCATATATTTT. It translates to CASSVVSGNTIYF.

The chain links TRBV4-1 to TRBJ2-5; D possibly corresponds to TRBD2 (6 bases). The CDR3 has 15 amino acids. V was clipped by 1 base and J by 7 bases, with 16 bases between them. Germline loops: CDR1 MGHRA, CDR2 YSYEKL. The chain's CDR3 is CASSQVRGGPGTQYF. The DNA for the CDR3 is TGCGCCAGCAGCCAAGTGAGAGGAGGGCCGGGGACCCAGTACTTC.

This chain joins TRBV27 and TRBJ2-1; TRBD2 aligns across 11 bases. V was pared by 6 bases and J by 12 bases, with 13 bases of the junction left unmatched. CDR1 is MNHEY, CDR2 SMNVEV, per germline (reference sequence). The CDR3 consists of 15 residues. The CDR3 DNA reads TGTGCCAGCAGATTAGCGGGGGGGCCCGGCGTAGGGCAGTTCTTC. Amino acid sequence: CASRLAGGPGVGQFF.

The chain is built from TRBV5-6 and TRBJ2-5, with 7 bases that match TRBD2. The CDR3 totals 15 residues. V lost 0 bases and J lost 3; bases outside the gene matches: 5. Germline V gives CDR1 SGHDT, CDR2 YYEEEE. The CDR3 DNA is TGTGCCAGCAGCTTGGGGCGGGGGAGAAAAGAGACCCAGTACTTC. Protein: CASSLGRGRKETQYF.

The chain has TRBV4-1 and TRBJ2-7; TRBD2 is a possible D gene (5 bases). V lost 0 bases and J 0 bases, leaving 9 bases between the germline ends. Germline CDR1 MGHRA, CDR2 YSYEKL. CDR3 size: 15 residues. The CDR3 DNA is TGCGCCAGCAGCCAAGACGGTAGCGACTCCTACGAGCAGTACTTC. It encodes CASSQDGSDSYEQYF.

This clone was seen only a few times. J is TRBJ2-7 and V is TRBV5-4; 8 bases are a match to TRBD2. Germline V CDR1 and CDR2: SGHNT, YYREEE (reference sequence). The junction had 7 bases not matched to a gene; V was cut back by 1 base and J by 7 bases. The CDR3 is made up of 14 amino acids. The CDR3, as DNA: TGTGCCAGCAGCTTGCGGGGGGGCCGGCGGGAGCAGTACTTC. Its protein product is CASSLRGGRREQYF.

The CDR3 protein is CASSLMAGANQPQHF. The CDR3 nucleotides read TGTGCCAGCAGCTTAATGGCAGGGGCCAATCAGCCCCAGCATTTT. The chain links TRBV7-6 to TRBJ1-5; D is possibly TRBD1 (6 bases). This CDR3 has 15 residues. V lost 2 bases and J 3 bases, leaving 11 bases between the germline ends. Germline V gene data show CDR1 as SGHVS and CDR2 as FNYEAQ.

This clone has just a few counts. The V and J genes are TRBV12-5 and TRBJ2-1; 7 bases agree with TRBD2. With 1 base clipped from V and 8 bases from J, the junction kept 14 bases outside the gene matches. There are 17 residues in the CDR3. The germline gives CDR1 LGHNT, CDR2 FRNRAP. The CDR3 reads CASGLAPSGGSLDEQFF. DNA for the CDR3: TGTGCTAGTGGTTTGGCCCCCTCGGGCGGGAGTTTGGATGAGCAGTTCTTC.

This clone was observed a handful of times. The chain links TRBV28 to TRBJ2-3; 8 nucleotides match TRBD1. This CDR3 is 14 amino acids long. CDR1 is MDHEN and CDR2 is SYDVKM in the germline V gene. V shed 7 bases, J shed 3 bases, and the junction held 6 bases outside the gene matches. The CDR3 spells CASNPGQVTDTQYF. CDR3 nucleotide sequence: TGTGCCAGCAATCCGGGACAGGTAACAGATACGCAGTATTTT.

The CDR3, as DNA: TGTGCCAGCAGCTTATGGCAGGGGGCGGGCGGGGAGCTGTTTTTT. Residues: CASSLWQGAGGELFF. V gene TRBV11-2 combines with J gene TRBJ2-2; 8 bases map to TRBD1. The ends lost 2 bases at V and 7 bases at J; junction bases unmatched: 6. The CDR3 spans 15 residues. From germline, CDR1 is SGHAT and CDR2 FQNNGV.

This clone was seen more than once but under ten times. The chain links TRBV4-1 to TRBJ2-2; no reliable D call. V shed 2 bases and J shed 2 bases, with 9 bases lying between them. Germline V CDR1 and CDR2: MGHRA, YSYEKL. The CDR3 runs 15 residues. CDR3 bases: TGCGCCAGCAGCCAAACTCCTTTAAACACCGGGGAGCTGTTTTTT. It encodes CASSQTPLNTGELFF.

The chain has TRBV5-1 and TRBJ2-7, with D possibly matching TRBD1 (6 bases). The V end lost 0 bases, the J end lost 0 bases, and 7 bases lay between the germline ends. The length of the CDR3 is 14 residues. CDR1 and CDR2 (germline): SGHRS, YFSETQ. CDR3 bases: TGCGCCAGCAGCTTGGGGGACAACTCCTACGAGCAGTACTTC. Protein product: CASSLGDNSYEQYF.

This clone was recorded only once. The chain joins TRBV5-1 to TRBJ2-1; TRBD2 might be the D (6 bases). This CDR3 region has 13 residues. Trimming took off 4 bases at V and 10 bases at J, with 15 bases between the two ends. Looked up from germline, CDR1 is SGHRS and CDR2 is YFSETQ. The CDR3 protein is CASSARGFWEQFF. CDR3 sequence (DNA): TGCGCCAGCAGCGCCCGGGGGTTTTGGGAGCAGTTCTTC.

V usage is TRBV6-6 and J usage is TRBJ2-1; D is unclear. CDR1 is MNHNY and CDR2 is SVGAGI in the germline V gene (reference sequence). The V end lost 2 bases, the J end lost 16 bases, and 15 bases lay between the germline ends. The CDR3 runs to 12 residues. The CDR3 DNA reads TGTGCCAGCAGTTACCGGAGCCAGCCAACATTCTTC. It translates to CASSYRSQPTFF.

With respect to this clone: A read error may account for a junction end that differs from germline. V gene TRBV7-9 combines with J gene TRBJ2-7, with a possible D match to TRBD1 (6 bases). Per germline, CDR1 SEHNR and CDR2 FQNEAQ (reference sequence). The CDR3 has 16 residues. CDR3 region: CSSRPRTANNSYEQYF. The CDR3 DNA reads TGTTCCAGCAGACCTAGGACAGCCAACAACTCCTACGAGCAGTACTTC.

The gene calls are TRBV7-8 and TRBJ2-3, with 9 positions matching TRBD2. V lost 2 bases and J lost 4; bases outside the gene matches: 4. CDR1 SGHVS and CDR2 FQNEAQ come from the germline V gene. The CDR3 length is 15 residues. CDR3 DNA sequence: TGTGCCAGCAGCTTAAGTCGCGGGGGGGCAGATACGCAGTATTTT. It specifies CASSLSRGGADTQYF.

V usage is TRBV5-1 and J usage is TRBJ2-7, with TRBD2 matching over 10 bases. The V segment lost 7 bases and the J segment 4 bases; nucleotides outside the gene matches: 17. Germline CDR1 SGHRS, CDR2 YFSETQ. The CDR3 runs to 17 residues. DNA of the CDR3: TGCGCCAGCCAAGCTTGGTCTAGCGGGGGCATGGGTTACGAGCAGTACTTC. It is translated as CASQAWSSGGMGYEQYF.